This record looks at one T cell receptor (beta chain) sequence and its context. These data belong to a study of blood T cell repertoires in COVID-19. Turning to the study itself: The United States, Italy and Spain were the sources of the acute and convalescent COVID-19 samples. PBMCs, B-cell-depleted T cells, or T cells provided the cDNA or gDNA that made up the material.

Germline CDR1 is MNHEY and CDR2 is SVGAGI. With 7 bases removed from V and 5 bases from J, the gap between germline ends came to 18 bases. The CDR3 length is 14 residues. Repertoires were generated with immunoSEQ multiplex PCR, while TCRdb's copy carries only in-frame clones and drops some. Here the sample spans a few hundred thousand clones, approximately 86% being singletons. The genes are TRBV6-5 and TRBJ2-7; a weak D match, TRBD1 (6 bases). The specimen sequenced was peripheral blood. The TCR comes from a man in his fifties or sixties with acute or convalescent COVID-19. This CDR3 reads CASMGDQGRDEQYF. The CDR3 nucleotides read TGTGCCAGCATGGGTGACCAGGGGCGGGACGAGCAGTACTTC.